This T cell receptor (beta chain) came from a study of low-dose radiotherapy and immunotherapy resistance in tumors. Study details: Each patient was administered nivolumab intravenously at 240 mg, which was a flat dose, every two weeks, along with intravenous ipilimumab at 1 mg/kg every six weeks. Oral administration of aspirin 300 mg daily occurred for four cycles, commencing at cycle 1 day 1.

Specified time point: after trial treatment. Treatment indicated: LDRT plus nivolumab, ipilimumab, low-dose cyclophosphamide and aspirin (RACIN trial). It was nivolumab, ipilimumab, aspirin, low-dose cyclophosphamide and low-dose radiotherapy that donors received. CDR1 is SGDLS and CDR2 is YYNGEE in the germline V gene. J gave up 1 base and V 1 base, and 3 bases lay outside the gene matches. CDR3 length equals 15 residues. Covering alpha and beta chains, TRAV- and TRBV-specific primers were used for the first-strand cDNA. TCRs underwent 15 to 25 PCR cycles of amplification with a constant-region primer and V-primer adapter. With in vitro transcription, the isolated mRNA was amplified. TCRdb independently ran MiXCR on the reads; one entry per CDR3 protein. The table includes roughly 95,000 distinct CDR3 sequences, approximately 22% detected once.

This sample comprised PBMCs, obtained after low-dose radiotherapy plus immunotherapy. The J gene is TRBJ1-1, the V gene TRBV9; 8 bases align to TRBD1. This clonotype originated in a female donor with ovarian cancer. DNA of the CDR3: TGTGCCAGCAGCGTAACCGGGACAGGGAACACTGAAGCTTTCTTT. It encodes CASSVTGTGNTEAFF.